The clone carrying this T cell receptor (beta chain) was picked up a small number of times. Its specificity is not known. Time point specified: blood at routine non-recurrence follow-up after resection. No cells were sorted before sequencing. The whole RNA sequenced was extracted from tumor, nontumor lung or frozen PBMC. The sample comes from a study of spatial heterogeneity in lung cancer. Study context: Fewer alpha-chain than beta-chain sequences were consistently detected.

Study results and limitations: Blood contained ubiquitous expanded tumor TCRs more at resection than at follow-up.

The CDR3 covers 12 residues. Germline CDR1 and CDR2: WSHSY and SAAADI. Via MiXCR, TCRdb re-called the 5' RACE reads, giving one row per CDR3 protein. The table records approximately 56,000 distinct CDR3 sequences, roughly 7.4% of them present only once. The specimen comprised PBMCs, sampled at follow-up. This clonotype was sampled from a female donor with early-stage non-small cell lung cancer. This sequence joins TRBV10-2 and TRBJ2-3, with D perhaps matching TRBD2 (5 bases). The CDR3 loop is CTTATNTDTQYF. The CDR3 DNA reads TGCACCACCGCGACTAACACAGATACGCAGTATTTT.